One sample yielded the 20 T cell receptor beta chains listed below, sequenced in a study of blood T cell repertoires in COVID-19. Data came from immunoSEQ multiplex PCR; TCRdb stores just in-frame clones and leaves some out. Seen here are some 460,000 clones, approximately 90% observed once, and the top ten hold roughly 0.7%. The sample consisted of PBMCs or T cells enriched from blood (not recorded which). The receptors were gathered from a woman younger than 35 who had recovered from COVID-19.

The chain joins TRBV28 to TRBJ2-3; the match to TRBD1 covers 9 bases. From germline, CDR1 is MDHEN and CDR2 SYDVKM. This CDR3 contains 16 residues. V shed 2 bases and J 4 bases; nucleotides not matched to a gene: 7. The CDR3 sequence is CASSLGWDREADTQYF. CDR3 in DNA: TGTGCCAGCAGTTTAGGGTGGGACAGGGAAGCAGATACGCAGTATTTT. Drawing the rest from reference TRBV28 and TRBJ2-3, the complete variable domain is DVKVTQSSRYLVKRTGEKVFLECVQDMDHENMFWYRQDPGLGLRLIYFSYDVKMKEKGDIPEGYSVSREKKERFSLILESASTNQTSMYLCASSLGWDREADTQYFGPGTRLTVL.

The chain employs TRBV7-2 and TRBJ1-2, with 9 bases that match TRBD1. CDR1 is SGHTA, CDR2 FQGNSA, per germline. The CDR3 is 15 amino acids. Germline trimming cut 5 bases from V and 4 bases from J; bases unmatched to any gene: 8. The CDR3 bases are TGTGCCAGCAGCCACCGGGACAGGGCAGCCTATGGCTACACCTTC. Translating it yields CASSHRDRAAYGYTF.

As to this clone: The same CDR3 also results from other DNA sequences found in this sample. This chain connects TRBV19 to TRBJ1-1; no definite D call. The ends were cut back, 5 bases at V and 3 bases at J, with 10 bases in the middle. Germline V gene lookup returns CDR1 LNHDA and CDR2 SQIVND (reference sequence). This CDR3 has 13 residues. Written as DNA, the CDR3 is TGTGCCAGTAGTTCTCGGGGTTACACTGAAGCTTTCTTT. Its protein product is CASSSRGYTEAFF.

The chain recombines TRBV27 with TRBJ1-2, with D perhaps TRBD1 (6 bases). CDR1 MNHEY and CDR2 SMNVEV come from the germline V gene (reference sequence). This CDR3 region has 15 residues. V was shortened by 0 bases and J by 2 bases, with 10 bases between the two germline ends. CDR3 region: CASSLSFGGNYGYTF. CDR3 bases: TGTGCCAGCAGTTTATCATTTGGGGGCAACTATGGCTACACCTTC.

J is TRBJ2-5 and V is TRBV7-9; 7 nucleotides line up with TRBD1. Per the germline V gene, CDR1 is SEHNR and CDR2 is FQNEAQ (reference sequence). V shed 3 bases, J shed 5 bases, and the junction held 9 bases outside the gene matches. The CDR3 is 15 residues long. CDR3 sequence reads: CASSFVQGSEETQYF. DNA of the CDR3: TGTGCCAGCAGCTTCGTACAGGGGTCGGAGGAGACCCAGTACTTC.

The chain carries TRBV29-1 and TRBJ2-3, with D possibly TRBD1 on 5 matching bases. This CDR3 contains 14 residues. Germline CDR1 reads SQVTM; CDR2 reads ANQGSEA. V lost 4 bases, J lost 8 bases, and 19 bases lay in between. CDR3 sequence (DNA): TGCAGCGTTGGACCACCTTCGGACACCCGTACGCAGTATTTT. Translated: CSVGPPSDTRTQYF.

Written as DNA, the CDR3 is TGCGCCAGCAGCCCAGGTCTAAGACAGACATTCAATGAGCAGTTCTTC. It yields the protein CASSPGLRQTFNEQFF. The chain employs TRBV4-1 and TRBJ2-1, with D possibly being TRBD1 (5 bases). This CDR3 comprises 16 residues. Germline CDR1 and CDR2: MGHRA and YSYEKL. Trimming cost V 4 bases and J 6 bases, with 19 bases left between them.

The chain carries TRBV10-1 and TRBJ2-7; tentatively, D is TRBD2 (5 bases). V was clipped by 6 bases and J by 2 bases, with 14 bases between them. Germline values: CDR1 WNHNN, CDR2 SYGVQD (reference sequence). CDR3 size: 14 residues. The DNA for the CDR3 is TGCGCCAGCAGCAGAGCCTTCGGGGCCTACGAGCAGTACTTC. This codes for CASSRAFGAYEQYF.

This rearrangement joins TRBV6-4 to TRBJ1-1, with TRBD1 as a possible D gene (5 bases). With 6 bases removed from V and 3 bases from J, the gap between germline ends came to 14 bases. This CDR3 comprises 14 residues. CDR1 and CDR2 (germline): MRHNA, SNTAGT. CDR3 in DNA: TGTGCCAGCAGGCGCAGGGCCTTTGACACTGAAGCTTTCTTT. Translating gives CASRRRAFDTEAFF.

This chain links TRBV25-1 with TRBJ1-1; no firm D call. CDR1 MGHDK and CDR2 SYGVNS come from the germline V gene. The CDR3 consists of 11 residues. V dropped 6 bases and J dropped 1 base, with 3 bases sitting between them. Here the CDR3 reads CASSSNTEAFF. CDR3 DNA sequence: TGTGCCAGCAGCTCGAACACTGAAGCTTTCTTT.

V gene TRBV5-1 combines with J gene TRBJ2-5; 7 nucleotides agree with TRBD2. Germline V gives CDR1 SGHRS, CDR2 YFSETQ. With V trimmed by 7 bases and J by 5 bases, 11 bases remained unmatched. The CDR3 runs to 14 residues. This CDR3 is CASAIGLEHETQYF. The CDR3 region has the DNA TGCGCCAGCGCGATTGGACTAGAACACGAGACCCAGTACTTC. Complete variable domain (other parts from reference TRBV5-1 and TRBJ2-5): KAGVTQTPRYLIKTRGQQVTLSCSPISGHRSVSWYQQTPGQGLQFLFEYFSETQRNKGNFPGRFSGRQFSNSRSEMNVSTLELGDSALYLCASAIGLEHETQYFGPGTRLLVL.

This rearrangement joins TRBV6-5 to TRBJ1-6; 11 bases fit TRBD1. Trimming removed 5 bases from V and 11 bases from J; junction bases left unmatched: 5. Per the germline V gene, CDR1 is MNHEY and CDR2 is SVGAGI. This CDR3 spans 14 amino acids. CDR3 DNA sequence: TGTGCCAGCAGTCGCGGGACAGGGGGACCACCCCTCCACTTT. Translating it yields CASSRGTGGPPLHF.

This sequence joins TRBV6-5 and TRBJ1-1; TRBD1 matches at 11 bases. There are 14 residues in the CDR3. The ends lost 10 bases at V and 2 bases at J; junction bases unmatched: 6. CDR1 and CDR2 from the germline V gene are MNHEY and SVGAGI. CDR3 DNA sequence: TGTGCCATCCGGGGACAGGGGGAAAACACTGAAGCTTTCTTT. This sequence encodes CAIRGQGENTEAFF.

This rearrangement joins TRBV19 to TRBJ1-1; D possibly corresponds to TRBD1 (5 bases). The length of the CDR3 is 14 residues. The V gene lost 5 bases and the J gene lost 7 bases, with 17 bases spanning the gap. Germline lookup yields CDR1 LNHDA and CDR2 SQIVND (reference sequence). The CDR3 is CASSDFPKGHEAFF. The CDR3 nucleotides are TGTGCCAGTAGTGACTTTCCAAAGGGGCATGAAGCTTTCTTT.

The chain is built from TRBV10-3 and TRBJ1-4; 9 bases agree with TRBD1. V shed 8 bases, J shed 8 bases, and the junction held 6 bases outside the gene matches. The CDR3 contains 13 residues. Germline CDR1 reads ENHRY; CDR2 reads SYGVKD. CDR3 DNA: TGTGCCATCCGGACAGGGGAGGGGGAAAAACTGTTTTTT. This codes for CAIRTGEGEKLFF.

The CDR3 nucleotides are TGTGCCAGCAGCTTTAGCGGGGGGCCCGGAGATACGCAGTATTTT. Protein: CASSFSGGPGDTQYF. The rearrangement links TRBV7-2 to TRBJ2-3, with 10 bases aligning to TRBD2. V was pared by 3 bases and J by 5 bases, with 5 bases of the junction left unmatched. Germline V gene lookup returns CDR1 SGHTA and CDR2 FQGNSA. CDR3 size: 15 residues.

A few counts support this clone. The CDR3 DNA sequence: TGTGCCATCAGTGGACCGGACAGGGCGAATGAAAAACTGTTTTTT. This codes for CAISGPDRANEKLFF. This chain uses TRBV10-3 with TRBJ1-4; 8 bases match TRBD1. The CDR3 extends over 15 amino acids. V lost 4 bases and J lost 5; bases outside the gene matches: 6. Germline CDR1 is ENHRY and CDR2 is SYGVKD.

The chain uses TRBV27 and TRBJ1-6; 9 bases agree with TRBD1. The V and J ends lost 6 bases and 10 bases, in that order; junction bases with no gene match: 16. The germline gives CDR1 MNHEY, CDR2 SMNVEV (reference sequence). The CDR3 is 17 residues long. The CDR3 DNA sequence: TGTGCCAGCAGAAGGAAACCCCCGGGACAGGGCAAATCACCCCTCCACTTT. Protein product: CASRRKPPGQGKSPLHF.

CDR3 sequence reads: CASRMEYHRFFNQPQHF. CDR3 nucleotide sequence: TGTGCCAGCAGGATGGAGTACCATCGATTCTTCAATCAGCCCCAGCATTTT. The rearrangement links TRBV5-8 to TRBJ1-5; D gene uncertain. Deletions cut 5 bases from V and 3 bases from J, with 21 bases between. CDR3 length: 17 amino acids. Germline V CDR1 and CDR2: SGHTS, YDEGEE.

This sequence joins TRBV10-3 and TRBJ2-6; D perhaps matches TRBD1 (6 bases). The CDR3 is made up of 14 amino acids. Germline values: CDR1 ENHRY, CDR2 SYGVKD. Trimming shortened V by 7 bases and J by 2 bases, and 9 bases separated the two germline ends. The CDR3 protein is CAITTGTGANVLTF. As DNA, the CDR3 is TGTGCCATCACAACAGGGACTGGGGCCAACGTCCTGACTTTC.